Following are 31 T cell receptor beta chains from one sample sequenced in a study of blood T cells in healthy people across ages. The use of a sample-barcoded 5' primer and a J-beta primer mix characterized a second PCR of about 6 to 12 cycles. From the 5' RACE reads, TCRdb called clonotypes with MiXCR, one entry per CDR3 protein. The sample yields almost 300,000 distinct CDR3 sequences, roughly 27% seen once. The source material was blood. The receptors stem from a woman aged 70-85 years in good health.

The chain carries TRBV15 and TRBJ2-1; tentatively, D is TRBD2 (6 bases). Germline V CDR1 and CDR2: LNHNV, YYDKDF (reference sequence). CDR3 length: 16 residues. V shed 4 bases and J shed 4 bases, with 17 bases lying between them. The CDR3 region has the DNA TGTGCCACCAGCAAAGCCCCCGGGAGCGGGTACAATGAGCAGTTCTTC. Its protein product is CATSKAPGSGYNEQFF.

The chain couples TRBV7-2 to TRBJ2-5; 9 positions agree with TRBD2. The J call may be in error: the DNA end matches TRBJ2-1 better. The germline CDR1 and CDR2 sequences are SGHTA and FQGNSA. The CDR3 contains 16 residues. The chain's CDR3 is CASSLVRLAETNEQFF. CDR3 nucleotides: TGTGCCAGCAGCTTAGTTCGACTAGCGGAAACCAATGAGCAGTTCTTC.

This clonotype has a handful of counts. V usage is TRBV18 and J usage is TRBJ1-5; D possibly corresponds to TRBD1 (6 bases). V lost 6 bases, J lost 5 bases, and 17 bases lay in between. The CDR3 runs to 15 residues. From germline, CDR1 is KGHSH and CDR2 LQKENI. The CDR3 spells CASSRQQGGDQPQHF. The DNA for the CDR3 is TGTGCCAGCTCGCGGCAACAGGGTGGAGATCAGCCCCAGCATTTT.

This chain links TRBV29-1 with TRBJ2-1; the D gene is possibly TRBD1 (5 bases). This CDR3 spans 15 amino acids. V lost 3 bases and J lost 1, with 13 bases in between. CDR1 is SQVTM and CDR2 is ANQGSEA in the germline V gene. This CDR3 is CSVDMWGRSYNEQFF. For the CDR3, the DNA is TGCAGCGTTGACATGTGGGGCAGGTCCTACAATGAGCAGTTCTTC.

This clonotype was seen repeatedly, ten times or more. V is TRBV12-3 or TRBV12-4 and J is TRBJ1-1; D unclear. V was trimmed by 2 bases and J by 5 bases, leaving 12 bases between them. There are 14 residues in the CDR3. The CDR3 DNA sequence: TGTGCCAGCAGTTTATCAGGTTCCCGGACTGAAGCTTTCTTT. This encodes CASSLSGSRTEAFF.

V gene TRBV9 combines with J gene TRBJ2-1; 9 bases match TRBD2. Germline V gene lookup returns CDR1 SGDLS and CDR2 YYNGEE. The CDR3 totals 15 residues. J lost 12 bases, V lost 0 bases, and 10 bases had no gene match. CDR3 sequence (DNA): TGTGCCAGCAGCGTAGGGGCTAGCGGGGAGTTGGCGCAGTTCTTC. Its translation is CASSVGASGELAQFF.

About this clonotype: The junction and the germline gene differ at one end; a read error may be behind it. The gene calls are TRBV5-1 and TRBJ2-7; 8 bases line up with TRBD2. This CDR3 is 16 amino acids long. Germline V CDR1 and CDR2: SGHRS, YFSETQ. The CDR3 coding sequence is TGCACCAGCAGCGGGAGAGAGACAGGAGGAACCTACGAGCAGTACTTC. Protein product: CTSSGRETGGTYEQYF. Looking up the rest from reference TRBV5-1 and TRBJ2-7 gives the full variable domain: KAGVTQTPRYLIKTRGQQVTLSCSPISGHRSVSWYQQTPGQGLQFLFEYFSETQRNKGNFPGRFSGRQFSNSRSEMNVSTLELGDSALYLCTSSGRETGGTYEQYFGPGTRLTVT.

As for this clonotype: This likely comes from a read error, as the CDR3 has no conserved phenylalanine or tryptophan at its end. The chain uses TRBV20-1 and TRBJ2-4; 11 nucleotides align to TRBD2. The germline CDR1 and CDR2 sequences are DFQATT and SNEGSKA (reference sequence). The CDR3 has 19 amino acids. The V segment lost 3 bases and the J segment 3 bases; nucleotides outside the gene matches: 16. The CDR3 here is CSASPQTSGILWGKNIQYL. DNA for the CDR3: TGCAGTGCTAGTCCCCAGACTAGCGGGATCCTTTGGGGCAAAAACATTCAGTACCTC.

The chain links TRBV28 to TRBJ2-7; 7 bases map to TRBD1. From germline, CDR1 is MDHEN and CDR2 SYDVKM. Unmatched junction bases numbered 4, after V lost 8 bases and J lost 0 bases. The CDR3 totals 13 residues. The CDR3 reads CASETGNSYEQYF. CDR3 bases: TGTGCCAGCGAGACAGGGAACTCCTACGAGCAGTACTTC.

This chain uses TRBV7-2 with TRBJ2-5, with D perhaps matching TRBD2 (6 bases). Trimming pared 2 bases from V and 5 bases from J, leaving 18 bases between. Germline CDR1 reads SGHTA; CDR2 reads FQGNSA. The CDR3 is made up of 16 amino acids. CDR3 sequence: CASSLRGDPRGETQYF. Written as DNA, the CDR3 is TGTGCCAGCAGCTTAAGGGGCGACCCACGGGGGGAGACCCAGTACTTC.

The chain combines TRBV20-1 with TRBJ2-1; D unclear. Germline CDR1 DFQATT, CDR2 SNEGSKA (reference sequence). CDR3 length: 16 amino acids. V was trimmed by 0 bases and J by 3 bases, leaving 15 bases between them. The CDR3 sequence: CSARDPLRPIYNEQFF. In DNA form, the CDR3 reads TGCAGTGCTAGAGACCCCTTGCGGCCCATCTACAATGAGCAGTTCTTC.

The chain uses TRBV11-2 and TRBJ2-1, with no clear D. The germline CDR1 and CDR2 sequences are SGHAT and FQNNGV. The CDR3 contains 12 residues. The V gene lost 1 base and the J gene lost 7 bases, with 5 bases spanning the gap. CDR3 DNA sequence: TGTGCCAGCAGCTTAGGAAGGAATGAGCAGTTCTTC. It encodes CASSLGRNEQFF. The complete variable domain, with remaining parts taken from reference TRBV11-2 and TRBJ2-1, reads EAGVAQSPRYKIIEKRQSVAFWCNPISGHATLYWYQQILGQGPKLLIQFQNNGVVDDSQLPKDRFSAERLKGVDSTLKIQPAKLEDSAVYLCASSLGRNEQFFGPGTRLTVL.

This clonotype has at least ten counts. CDR3 residues: CASHGQLQETQYF. CDR3 in DNA: TGTGCCAGCCATGGGCAATTACAAGAGACCCAGTACTTC. This chain links TRBV12-3 or TRBV12-4 with TRBJ2-5, with D unresolved. Trimming took off 8 bases at V and 2 bases at J, with 12 bases between the two ends. There are 13 residues in the CDR3.

This rearrangement joins TRBV20-1 to TRBJ2-7; D is possibly TRBD2 (6 bases). The ends were cut back, 5 bases at V and 5 bases at J, with 19 bases in the middle. Looked up from germline, CDR1 is DFQATT and CDR2 is SNEGSKA (reference sequence). The CDR3 runs 14 residues. Here the CDR3 reads CSALAPRSGDEQYF. CDR3 DNA: TGCAGTGCTCTCGCCCCACGTTCGGGGGACGAGCAGTACTTC.

This clonotype was detected only a few times. This chain links TRBV7-3 with TRBJ2-1; 8 nucleotides agree with TRBD2. The assigned J gene may be wrong: the sequence end matches TRBJ2-5 better. This CDR3 is built from 15 residues. Germline-derived CDR1 and CDR2 are SGHTA and FQGTGA. CDR3 in DNA: TGTGCCAGCAGCTTGGGACTAGGAGTGGTAGAGACCCAGTACTTC. Encoded protein: CASSLGLGVVETQYF.

This clonotype came up a few times. This chain connects TRBV6-2 or TRBV6-3 to TRBJ2-7; D could derive from TRBD1 or TRBD2 (7 bases each). CDR3 length: 14 amino acids. In germline, CDR1 is MNHEY, CDR2 SVGEGT. With 7 bases removed from V and 5 bases from J, the gap between germline ends came to 18 bases. This CDR3 is CASKREQGLNEQYF. DNA of the CDR3: TGTGCCAGCAAGCGGGAACAGGGGCTCAACGAGCAGTACTTC.

This clonotype was seen a handful of times. The chain is built from TRBV18 and TRBJ1-4; D is undetermined. The CDR3 has 14 residues. V lost 6 bases to trimming and J lost 3 bases, with 11 bases between them. Germline CDR1 is KGHSH and CDR2 is LQKENI. CDR3 loop: CASSAELANEKLFF. The CDR3 coding sequence is TGTGCCAGCTCCGCGGAGCTGGCTAATGAAAAACTGTTTTTT.

The rearrangement joins TRBV19 to TRBJ2-7; 7 nucleotides align to TRBD1. This CDR3 has 13 residues. The V segment lost 5 bases and the J segment 8 bases; nucleotides outside the gene matches: 9. In germline, CDR1 is LNHDA, CDR2 SQIVND (reference sequence). CDR3 sequence: CASSSQVRGQQYF. The CDR3 DNA is TGTGCCAGTAGTTCCCAGGTGAGGGGGCAGCAGTACTTC. Combining the CDR3 with reference TRBV19 and TRBJ2-7 gives the whole variable domain DGGITQSPKYLFRKEGQNVTLSCEQNLNHDAMYWYRQDPGQGLRLIYYSQIVNDFQKGDIAEGYSVSREKKESFPLTVTSAQKNPTAFYLCASSSQVRGQQYFGPGTRLTVT.

The table lists this clonotype with a few counts. Given a much more abundant clone one base away, this may be a read error. The V and J genes are TRBV20-1 and TRBJ2-4, with TRBD2 identical over 9 bases. CDR1 and CDR2 from the germline V gene are DFQATT and SNEGSKA (reference sequence). The CDR3 runs 13 residues. Unmatched junction bases numbered 5, after V lost 3 bases and J lost 8 bases. The CDR3 DNA reads TGCAGTGCTAGTTTAGCGGGAGCAGACATTCAGTACTTC. Translated: CSASLAGADIQYF.

There are a few counts of this clonotype. The chain joins TRBV5-1 to TRBJ2-3; 9 bases align to TRBD1. Germline CDR1 is SGHRS and CDR2 is YFSETQ. V was pared by 3 bases and J by 5 bases, with 7 bases of the junction left unmatched. CDR3 length: 15 amino acids. CDR3 nucleotide sequence: TGCGCCAGCAGCTGGGGACAGGGAAATCGAGATACGCAGTATTTT. Encoded protein: CASSWGQGNRDTQYF. The whole variable domain, filled in from reference TRBV5-1 and TRBJ2-3, reads KAGVTQTPRYLIKTRGQQVTLSCSPISGHRSVSWYQQTPGQGLQFLFEYFSETQRNKGNFPGRFSGRQFSNSRSEMNVSTLELGDSALYLCASSWGQGNRDTQYFGPGTRLTVL.

This clonotype was recorded a few times. The chain combines TRBV12-3 or TRBV12-4 with TRBJ2-5; D gene unclear. The length of the CDR3 is 12 residues. Trimming stripped 1 base from V and 9 bases from J, with 9 bases between. The CDR3 spells CASSLDQRSQYF. CDR3 sequence (DNA): TGTGCCAGCAGTTTAGACCAAAGGTCCCAGTACTTC.

This clonotype was found a few times. The V call is TRBV28, the J call TRBJ1-5, with D possibly matching TRBD1 (5 bases). This CDR3 comprises 14 residues. Germline V gene data show CDR1 as MDHEN and CDR2 as SYDVKM. V lost 8 bases and J 1 base, leaving 12 bases between the germline ends. CDR3 region: CASRGKRSNQPQHF. CDR3 coding DNA: TGTGCCAGCCGGGGGAAGCGAAGCAATCAGCCCCAGCATTTT.

This clonotype came up many times. This chain joins TRBV29-1 and TRBJ2-5, with unresolved D. Looked up from germline, CDR1 is SQVTM and CDR2 is ANQGSEA. This CDR3 spans 12 amino acids. V lost 2 bases and J lost 5, with 9 bases in between. In DNA, the CDR3 is TGCAGCGTTGAAAAGACCGGGGAGACCCAGTACTTC. Its protein product is CSVEKTGETQYF.

V usage is TRBV5-1 and J usage is TRBJ1-6; TRBD1 agrees at 7 bases. CDR1 is SGHRS and CDR2 is YFSETQ in the germline V gene. This CDR3 comprises 15 residues. Trimming took 2 bases from V and 9 from J; bases not matched to a gene: 8. The CDR3 here is CASSLGDRDRSPLHF. CDR3 coding DNA: TGCGCCAGCAGCTTAGGCGACAGGGATCGTTCACCCCTCCACTTT.

The chain recombines TRBV5-1 with TRBJ2-5; either TRBD1 or TRBD2 may fit D (5 bases each). CDR3 length equals 14 residues. Trimming removed 3 bases from V and 5 bases from J, with 14 bases in between. Germline CDR1 is SGHRS and CDR2 is YFSETQ. CDR3 nucleotides: TGCGCCAGCAGCTCCGGCTCGGGGCTTGAGACCCAGTACTTC. It codes for CASSSGSGLETQYF.

The table lists this clonotype with a few counts. This rearrangement joins TRBV5-1 to TRBJ1-1; 11 bases are a match to TRBD1. Trimming cost V 2 bases and J 3 bases; bases outside gene matches: 6. The CDR3 runs 16 residues. In germline, CDR1 is SGHRS, CDR2 YFSETQ. In DNA, the CDR3 is TGCGCCAGCAGCTTAAGGACAGGGGGCATGGACACTGAAGCTTTCTTT. Translation: CASSLRTGGMDTEAFF.

This clonotype has a count of ten or more. The genes are TRBV27 and TRBJ2-2; 8 nucleotides line up with TRBD1. With V trimmed by 5 bases and J by 1 base, 12 bases remained unmatched. The CDR3 sequence is 18 residues long. Per germline, CDR1 MNHEY and CDR2 SMNVEV (reference sequence). CDR3 DNA: TGTGCCAGCAGTGAGACACCCTACAGGGGGAAGAACACCGGGGAGCTGTTTTTT. Translated: CASSETPYRGKNTGELFF.

V gene TRBV5-1 combines with J gene TRBJ2-4, with TRBD2 matching 11 bases. Germline-derived CDR1 and CDR2 are SGHRS and YFSETQ. The CDR3 consists of 18 residues. V was clipped by 4 bases and J by 0 bases; unmatched bases: 9. CDR3 sequence: CASSPGTSGHIAKNIQYF. DNA for the CDR3: TGCGCCAGCAGCCCCGGGACTAGCGGACACATAGCCAAAAACATTCAGTACTTC.

This clonotype was picked up one time. Written as DNA, the CDR3 is TGCAGCGTTGGGACAGAAGCCTACGAGCAGTACTTC. Encoded protein: CSVGTEAYEQYF. The chain joins TRBV29-1 to TRBJ2-7, with D perhaps TRBD1 (6 bases). The CDR3 runs 12 residues. Per the germline V gene, CDR1 is SQVTM and CDR2 is ANQGSEA. V was trimmed by 4 bases and J by 2 bases, leaving 9 bases between them.

The chain employs TRBV5-1 and TRBJ1-1, with D perhaps matching TRBD1 (6 bases). Germline V gene sequence: CDR1 SGHRS, CDR2 YFSETQ. The CDR3 covers 16 residues. Trimming removed 5 bases at V and 1 base at J, with 18 bases between. CDR3 coding DNA: TGCGCCAGCAGATTGAGGGGGGAGAGGGCGAACACTGAAGCTTTCTTT. Its protein is CASRLRGERANTEAFF.

The V call is TRBV20-1, the J call TRBJ2-5, with a tentative D call TRBD2 (6 bases). V was clipped by 3 bases and J by 0 bases, with 14 bases between them. Germline V gene data show CDR1 as DFQATT and CDR2 as SNEGSKA (reference sequence). The CDR3 totals 15 residues. CDR3 nucleotides: TGCAGTGCTAGTATAGGGGACTGGTACCAAGAGACCCAGTACTTC. It translates to CSASIGDWYQETQYF.